This T cell receptor (beta chain) was identified in a study of spatial heterogeneity in lung cancer. Sample time point: sample taken at primary tumor resection. Without sorting, whole RNA was sequenced from tumor, nontumor lung or frozen PBMC. Points from the study as a whole: Ubiquitous and regional nonsynonymous mutations were tracked by counts of ubiquitous and regional expanded TCRs, respectively. Counts of expanded alpha and beta TCRs within tumors tracked the tumor nonsynonymous mutation count.

From the 5' RACE reads, TCRdb called clonotypes with MiXCR, one entry per CDR3 protein. The sample consists of 6,500 to 7,500 distinct CDR3 sequences, less than 8.5% of them appearing once. From germline, CDR1 is MNHEY and CDR2 SVGEGT. V lost 7 bases and J lost 6; bases outside the gene matches: 5. This CDR3 region has 12 residues. This clonotype is classed as large. Antigen specificity is unknown. The chain links TRBV6-2 or TRBV6-3 to TRBJ2-7; TRBD1 matches at 8 bases. This receptor was identified in a male donor with early-stage non-small cell lung cancer. The material sequenced was lung tumor tissue, taken at surgery. The CDR3 loop reads CASTMTGVEQYF. The CDR3 nucleotides read TGTGCCAGCACCATGACAGGGGTCGAGCAGTACTTC.